This T cell receptor beta chain derives from a study of long-term antiretroviral therapy in people with HIV. Run at survey level, the immunoSEQ assay was version v3.0. Data came from immunoSEQ multiplex PCR; TCRdb stores just in-frame clones and leaves some out. The sample contains 25,000 to 40,000 clones, around 97% of which appear only once. Every participant gave one or more pre-ART and two or more post-ART PBMC samples. About this clone itself: Its cognate antigen is unknown.

Study findings and constraints: Control repertoires displayed wider CDR3 length ranges than the HIV repertoires.

The origin of this receptor is a young man with HIV. Sequences were derived from unsorted PBMCs, sampled 7.6 years after starting antiretroviral therapy.

CDR3 loop: CASSYSGSNYGYTF. The CDR3 DNA follows: TGTGCCAGCAGTTACTCAGGGTCAAACTATGGCTACACCTTC. This sequence joins TRBV6-5 and TRBJ1-2; D not resolved. The CDR3 extends over 14 amino acids. Trimming pared 0 bases from V and 2 bases from J, leaving 7 bases between. Germline V CDR1 and CDR2: MNHEY, SVGAGI.